The clone carrying this TCR beta chain was seen a single time. Its antigen is still unknown. The data were obtained in a study of shared clonotypes between healthy human individuals. Spread over ten immunoSEQ deep assay plates, unsorted PBMC DNA underwent sequencing. Sequencing was performed with immunoSEQ multiplex PCR; in TCRdb, only in-frame clones are kept and a portion is missing. The table records over 400,000 clones, around 73% of them present only once. The CDR3 is 12 amino acids. CDR1 is SGHDN, CDR2 FVKESK, per germline. Deletions cut 4 bases from V and 9 bases from J, with 12 bases between. Study-wide points: Researchers sampled blood only, noting tissue repertoires likely differ.

The sequenced sample consisted of PBMCs. The receptor's source is a woman in her thirties or forties in good health. Some clones in this sample may be carry-over from other donors' samples. The V and J genes are TRBV14 and TRBJ1-1, with a weak D call TRBD1 (5 bases). The CDR3 region is CASSPWGGKAFF. For the CDR3, the DNA is TGTGCCAGCAGCCCGTGGGGCGGGAAAGCTTTCTTT.